This paragraph reports one T cell receptor beta chain. This sample is drawn from a study of blood T cell repertoires in COVID-19. Study-level background: From the United States, Italy and Spain came samples of acute and convalescent COVID-19. The analysed material was cDNA or gDNA that came from T cells, B-cell-depleted T cells, or PBMCs.

Authors' analysis steps: Nucleated cell number was recorded as an estimate derived from reference gene primer amplification. TCRdb's table, derived via immunoSEQ multiplex PCR, lists solely in-frame clones and lacks some. D and trimming come from the DNA, and the V and J calls and clone size come from that table. The sample holds around 94,000 clones; around nine tenths are singletons and the top ten take approximately 2%. The sequence was collected from a man in his fifties or sixties with active COVID-19. What was sequenced was peripheral blood.

The CDR3 sequence: CATSDLSGRRAEGYGYTF. The CDR3 bases are TGTGCCACCAGTGACCTATCGGGACGCAGGGCGGAGGGCTATGGCTACACCTTC. This rearrangement joins TRBV24-1 to TRBJ1-2; D is possibly TRBD1 (5 bases). Germline V gene sequence: CDR1 KGHDR, CDR2 SFDVKD. This CDR3 region has 18 residues. V was cut by 4 bases and J by 4 bases, with 24 bases left in between.